There are a few counts of the clone carrying this TCR beta chain. What it recognizes is unknown. At one boundary the junction diverges from the germline segment, which might be a read error. This entry comes from a study of Graves' ophthalmopathy and Graves' hyperthyroidism. Study-wide background: Hyperthyroidism was classified as stable if no ophthalmopathy occurred within 18 months of follow-up. Notes on the study in general: A classifier, a 13-signature model, separated ophthalmopathy from stable hyperthyroidism with 85% to 90% sensitivity and approximately 80% specificity. Most expanded thyroid clonotypes above 0.001 frequency also appeared in blood.

There are 13 residues in the CDR3. In germline, CDR1 is LNHNV, CDR2 YYDKDF (reference sequence). The TCR beta CDR3 regions underwent amplification from RNA transcripts. The authors performed first-round RT-PCR with HTBI primers and then a second-round multiplex PCR. TCRdb ran MiXCR on the multiplex PCR reads and lists one entry per CDR3 protein. The sample gives about 1.1 million distinct CDR3 sequences, about 38% of which show up once; over 8.5% is in the top ten. Patients were left out if they had other autoimmune diseases, uncontrolled infections, pregnancy or lactation. The chain joins TRBV15 to TRBJ2-6; no clear D gene. The sequencing input was peripheral blood or thyroid tissue (not recorded which). The receptor comes from an adult man with Graves' hyperthyroidism. As DNA, the CDR3 is TGTGCCACCAGCAGAGTTGGGGTCAACGTCCTGACTTTC. Its protein product is CATSRVGVNVLTF.